The clone carrying this T cell receptor (beta chain) was picked up a small number of times. Its specificity is not known. Sample-barcoded 5' priming and a J-beta primer mix drove a second PCR of about 6 to 12 cycles. TCRdb re-derived calls from the 5' RACE reads in MiXCR, one entry per CDR3 protein. The sample contains 1.8 million or so distinct CDR3 sequences, roughly two fifths of which appear only once. This record comes from a study of blood T cells in healthy people across ages. At the level of the study: Template switching captured about one barcoded beta molecule per two T cells.

Study conclusions and caveats: The study found more naive CD4+ cells and higher diversity in long-lived than aged donors.

The authors extracted at least 5 micrograms of total RNA per sample. The CDR3 extends over 13 amino acids. V was pared by 4 bases and J by 10 bases, with 14 bases between. CDR1 and CDR2 from the germline V gene are LGHNA and YNFKEQ. The chain recombines TRBV4-2 with TRBJ2-1, with D uncertain. The sequence derives from a human donor in good health. The material sequenced was blood. The CDR3 DNA reads as TGTGCCAGCAGCCCAACCTTTCTATCCGAGCAGTTCTTC. Translated: CASSPTFLSEQFF.